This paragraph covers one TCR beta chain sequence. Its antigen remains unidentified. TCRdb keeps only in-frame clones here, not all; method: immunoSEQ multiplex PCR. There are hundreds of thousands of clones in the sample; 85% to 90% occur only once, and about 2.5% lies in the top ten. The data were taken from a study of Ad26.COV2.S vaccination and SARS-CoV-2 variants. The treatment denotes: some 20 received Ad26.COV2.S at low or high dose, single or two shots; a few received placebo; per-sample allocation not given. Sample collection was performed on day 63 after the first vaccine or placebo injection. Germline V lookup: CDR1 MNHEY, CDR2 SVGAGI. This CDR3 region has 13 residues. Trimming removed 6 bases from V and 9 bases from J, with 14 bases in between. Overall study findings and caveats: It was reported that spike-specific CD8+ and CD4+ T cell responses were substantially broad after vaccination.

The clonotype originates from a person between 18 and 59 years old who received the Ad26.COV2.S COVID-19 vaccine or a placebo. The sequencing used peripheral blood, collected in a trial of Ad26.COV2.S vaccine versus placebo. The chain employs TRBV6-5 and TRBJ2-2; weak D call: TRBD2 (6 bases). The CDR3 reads CASRPPGLRELFF. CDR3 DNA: TGTGCCAGCAGGCCTCCGGGACTCAGGGAGCTGTTTTTT.